These 11 T cell receptor beta chains came from one sample sequenced in a study of control samples from healthy donors and cancer patients. The repertoire was sequenced with immunoSEQ multiplex PCR; TCRdb's copy has only in-frame clones and lacks some. Counted here are about 410,000 clones, around 90% occurring once; the ten biggest clones make up around 6.5%. Sequenced input: PBMCs. These receptors were taken from a man aged 40-50 years with head and neck cancer.

Turning to this clone: The same CDR3 also results from other DNA sequences found in this sample. This chain connects TRBV3-1 (or the pseudogene TRBV3-2) to TRBJ2-7; D ambiguous. Trimming left V 3 bases short and J 6 bases short, with 6 bases between. The germline V gene encodes CDR1 LGHDT and CDR2 YNNKEL (reference sequence). This CDR3 has 11 residues. CDR3 sequence reads: CASSQAREQYF. CDR3 DNA: TGTGCCAGCAGCCAGGCCCGCGAGCAGTACTTC.

The chain joins TRBV29-1 to TRBJ1-2; the D is unclear. In germline, CDR1 is SQVTM, CDR2 ANQGSEA. Trimming removed 0 bases from V and 0 bases from J, with 11 bases in between. This CDR3 comprises 15 residues. The CDR3: CSVEEEQAANYGYTF. As DNA, the CDR3 is TGCAGCGTTGAAGAGGAACAAGCAGCTAACTATGGCTACACCTTC.

The rearrangement uses TRBV11-2 and TRBJ1-5; D remains ambiguous. This CDR3 spans 15 amino acids. The V gene lost 2 bases and the J gene lost 0 bases, with 8 bases spanning the gap. Germline values: CDR1 SGHAT, CDR2 FQNNGV. The CDR3 sequence: CASSLSRNSNQPQHF. The CDR3 bases are TGTGCCAGCAGCTTAAGTAGGAATAGCAATCAGCCCCAGCATTTT.

The chain combines TRBV9 with TRBJ2-3; D is ambiguous. CDR1 and CDR2 (germline): SGDLS, YYNGEE. The length of the CDR3 is 13 residues. The V end was cut by 0 bases, the J end by 6 bases, with 8 bases between. The CDR3 loop is CASSVVTADTQYF. CDR3 DNA sequence: TGTGCCAGCAGCGTAGTAACGGCGGATACGCAGTATTTT. Together with reference TRBV9 and TRBJ2-3, the CDR3 gives the full variable domain: DSGVTQTPKHLITATGQRVTLRCSPRSGDLSVYWYQQSLDQGLQFLIQYYNGEERAKGNILERFSAQQFPDLHSELNLSSLELGDSALYFCASSVVTADTQYFGPGTRLTVL.

This chain links TRBV11-3 with TRBJ2-2; 8 bases are shared with TRBD1. This CDR3 has 15 residues. The germline V gene encodes CDR1 SGHNT and CDR2 YENEEA. With V trimmed by 3 bases and J by 4 bases, 4 bases remained unmatched. The DNA of the CDR3 is TGTGCCAGCAGCTTCGGACAGGGTGGCACCGGGGAGCTGTTTTTT. Translated, it gives CASSFGQGGTGELFF.

The chain links TRBV2 to TRBJ1-3; D might be TRBD1 (6 bases). CDR3 size: 14 residues. Germline CDR1 and CDR2: SNHLY and FYNNEI. The V end was cut by 6 bases, the J end by 4 bases, with 13 bases between. The CDR3 nucleotides are TGTGCCAGCAGCCTCGGGACATTCGGAAACACCATATATTTT. Translating gives CASSLGTFGNTIYF.

This clone was observed once. The chain joins TRBV4-3 to TRBJ1-4; D is uncertain. The CDR3 loop spans 15 amino acids. Per germline, CDR1 LGHNA and CDR2 YSLEER. V was shortened by 1 base and J by 7 bases, with 13 bases between the two germline ends. CDR3 residues: CASSQVRLEGEKLFF. CDR3 nucleotides: TGCGCCAGCAGCCAAGTCCGACTAGAGGGTGAAAAACTGTTTTTT.

The chain is built from TRBV13 and TRBJ2-5, with D possibly being TRBD1 or TRBD2 (6 bases each). V lost 3 bases to trimming and J lost 2 bases, with 13 bases between them. Germline V lookup: CDR1 PRHDT, CDR2 FYEKMQ (reference sequence). The CDR3 is 15 residues long. CDR3 in DNA: TGTGCCAGCAGCTTTCGGAGGGGGATTCAAGAGACCCAGTACTTC. It translates to CASSFRRGIQETQYF.

The V call is TRBV10-3, the J call TRBJ1-4; possible D gene TRBD1, 6 bases. The germline V gene has CDR1 ENHRY and CDR2 SYGVKD. V lost 4 bases and J lost 2, with 11 bases in between. The CDR3 loop spans 15 amino acids. The CDR3 loop reads CAISAGEGTNEKLFF. Written as DNA, the CDR3 is TGTGCCATCAGTGCAGGGGAAGGTACTAATGAAAAACTGTTTTTT.

V usage is TRBV19 and J usage is TRBJ2-7; 7 nucleotides line up with TRBD2. There are 15 residues in the CDR3. The germline V gene has CDR1 LNHDA and CDR2 SQIVND (reference sequence). The V gene end was trimmed by 1 base and the J gene end by 2 bases; junction bases not matched to a gene: 5. DNA of the CDR3: TGTGCCAGTAGTATAGTACTGCGGGAGCCCTACGAGCAGTACTTC. This encodes CASSIVLREPYEQYF.

The chain combines TRBV7-2 with TRBJ1-3; TRBD1 is a possible D gene (5 bases). The germline V and J ends were trimmed by 0 bases and 0 bases, with 12 bases remaining between them. The CDR3 has 17 amino acids. CDR1 SGHTA and CDR2 FQGNSA come from the germline V gene. The CDR3 DNA reads as TGTGCCAGCAGCTTAGCAGGACAACGGAGCTCTGGAAACACCATATATTTT. Its protein product is CASSLAGQRSSGNTIYF.